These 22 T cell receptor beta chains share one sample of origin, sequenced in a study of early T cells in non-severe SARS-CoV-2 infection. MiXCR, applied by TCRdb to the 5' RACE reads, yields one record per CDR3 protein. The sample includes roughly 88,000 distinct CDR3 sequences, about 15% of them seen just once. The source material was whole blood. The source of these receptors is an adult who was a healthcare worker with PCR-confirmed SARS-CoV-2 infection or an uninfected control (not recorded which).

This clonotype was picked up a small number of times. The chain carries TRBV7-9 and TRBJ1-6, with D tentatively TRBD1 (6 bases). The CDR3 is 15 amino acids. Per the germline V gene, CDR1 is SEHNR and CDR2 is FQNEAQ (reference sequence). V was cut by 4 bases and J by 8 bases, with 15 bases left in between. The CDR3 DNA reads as TGTGCCAGCAGCTCACAGGGAATGACCGATTCACCCCTCCACTTT. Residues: CASSSQGMTDSPLHF. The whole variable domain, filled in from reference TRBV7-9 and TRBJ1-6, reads DTGVSQNPRHKITKRGQNVTFRCDPISEHNRLYWYRQTLGQGPEFLTYFQNEAQLEKSRLLSDRFSAERPKGSFSTLEIQRTEQGDSAMYLCASSSQGMTDSPLHFGNGTRLTVT.

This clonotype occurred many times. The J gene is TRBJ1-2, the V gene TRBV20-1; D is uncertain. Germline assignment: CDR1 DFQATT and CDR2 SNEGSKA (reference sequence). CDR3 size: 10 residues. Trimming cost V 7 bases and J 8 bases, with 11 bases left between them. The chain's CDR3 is CSVKGEGYTF. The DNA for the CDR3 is TGCAGTGTTAAGGGTGAGGGCTACACCTTC.

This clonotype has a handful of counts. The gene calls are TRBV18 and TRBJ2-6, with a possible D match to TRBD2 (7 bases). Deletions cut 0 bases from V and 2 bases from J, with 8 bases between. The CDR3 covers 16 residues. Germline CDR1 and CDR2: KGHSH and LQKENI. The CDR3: CASSPPGGPGANVLTF. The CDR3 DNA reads TGTGCCAGCTCACCACCCGGGGGGCCTGGGGCCAACGTCCTGACTTTC.

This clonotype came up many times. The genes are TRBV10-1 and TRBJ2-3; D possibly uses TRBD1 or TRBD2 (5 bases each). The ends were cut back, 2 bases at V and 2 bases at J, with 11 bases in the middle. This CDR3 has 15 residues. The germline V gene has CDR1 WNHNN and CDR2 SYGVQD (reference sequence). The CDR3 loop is CASSEEEGLTDTQYF. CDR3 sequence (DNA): TGCGCCAGCAGTGAGGAAGAGGGGCTCACAGATACGCAGTATTTT.

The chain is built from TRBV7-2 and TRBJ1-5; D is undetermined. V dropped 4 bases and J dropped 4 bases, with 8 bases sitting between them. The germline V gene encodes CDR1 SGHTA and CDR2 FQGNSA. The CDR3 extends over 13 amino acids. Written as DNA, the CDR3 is TGTGCCAGCAGCTCGAGTACGAATCAGCCCCAGCATTTT. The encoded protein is CASSSSTNQPQHF.

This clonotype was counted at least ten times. The CDR3, as DNA: TGCGCCAGCAGCCCACGGACAGAGCCAAATTCACCCCTCCACTTT. Translated, it gives CASSPRTEPNSPLHF. J is TRBJ1-6 and V is TRBV5-1; tentatively, D is TRBD1 (6 bases). From germline, CDR1 is SGHRS and CDR2 YFSETQ. The CDR3 has 15 amino acids. Trimming left V 4 bases short and J 7 bases short, with 15 bases between.

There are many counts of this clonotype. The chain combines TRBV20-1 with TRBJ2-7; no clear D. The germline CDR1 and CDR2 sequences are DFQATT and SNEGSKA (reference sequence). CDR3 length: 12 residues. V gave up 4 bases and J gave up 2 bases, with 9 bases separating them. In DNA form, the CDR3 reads TGCAGTGCTATGCACTCTACCTACGAGCAGTACTTC. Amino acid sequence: CSAMHSTYEQYF.

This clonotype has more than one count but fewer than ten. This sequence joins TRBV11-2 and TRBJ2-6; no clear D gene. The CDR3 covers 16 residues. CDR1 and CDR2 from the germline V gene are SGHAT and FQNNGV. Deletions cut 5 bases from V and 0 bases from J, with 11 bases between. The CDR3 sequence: CASSQSRPSGANVLTF. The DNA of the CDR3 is TGTGCCAGCAGCCAATCCCGCCCCTCTGGGGCCAACGTCCTGACTTTC.

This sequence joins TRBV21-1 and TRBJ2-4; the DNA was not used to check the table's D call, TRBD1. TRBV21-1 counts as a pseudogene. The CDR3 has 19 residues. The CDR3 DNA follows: TGTGCCAGCAGCTCATCGGACAGTCTCGACTCATTAGCCAAAAACATTCAGTACTTC. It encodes CASSSSDSLDSLAKNIQYF.

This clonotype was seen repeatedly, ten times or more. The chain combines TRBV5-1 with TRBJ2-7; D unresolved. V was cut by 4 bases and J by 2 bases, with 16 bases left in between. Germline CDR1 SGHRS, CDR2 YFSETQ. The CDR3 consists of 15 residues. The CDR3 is CASSAGTRVTYEQYF. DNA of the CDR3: TGCGCCAGCAGCGCAGGAACCAGAGTAACCTACGAGCAGTACTTC.

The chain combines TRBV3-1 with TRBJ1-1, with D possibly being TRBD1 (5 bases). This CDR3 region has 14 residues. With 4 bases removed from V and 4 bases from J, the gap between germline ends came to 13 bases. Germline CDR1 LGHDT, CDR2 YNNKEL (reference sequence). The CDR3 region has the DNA TGTGCCAGCAGCCTTAGGGGTGAAGGCACTGAAGCTTTCTTT. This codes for CASSLRGEGTEAFF.

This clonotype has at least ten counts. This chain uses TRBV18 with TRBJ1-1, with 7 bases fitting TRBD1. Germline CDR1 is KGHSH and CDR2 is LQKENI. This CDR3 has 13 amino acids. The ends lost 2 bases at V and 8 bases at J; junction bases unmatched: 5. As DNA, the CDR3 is TGTGCCAGCTCACCAGTAGGGACAGAAGAAGCTTTCTTT. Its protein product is CASSPVGTEEAFF.

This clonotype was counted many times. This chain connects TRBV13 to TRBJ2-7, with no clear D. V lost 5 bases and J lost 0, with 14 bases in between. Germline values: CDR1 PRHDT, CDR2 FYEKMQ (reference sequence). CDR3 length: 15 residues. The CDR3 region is CASSPPSSSSYEQYF. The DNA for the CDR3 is TGTGCCAGCAGCCCTCCGAGCTCGAGCTCCTACGAGCAGTACTTC. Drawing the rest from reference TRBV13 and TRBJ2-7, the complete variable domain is AAGVIQSPRHLIKEKRETATLKCYPIPRHDTVYWYQQGPGQDPQFLISFYEKMQSDKGSIPDRFSAQQFSDYHSELNMSSLELGDSALYFCASSPPSSSSYEQYFGPGTRLTVT.

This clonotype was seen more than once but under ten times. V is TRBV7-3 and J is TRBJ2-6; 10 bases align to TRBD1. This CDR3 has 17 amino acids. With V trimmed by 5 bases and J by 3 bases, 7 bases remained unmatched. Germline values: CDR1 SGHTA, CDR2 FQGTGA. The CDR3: CASSTRTGGSGANVLTF. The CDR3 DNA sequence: TGTGCCAGCAGCACCCGGACAGGGGGAAGTGGGGCCAACGTCCTGACTTTC.

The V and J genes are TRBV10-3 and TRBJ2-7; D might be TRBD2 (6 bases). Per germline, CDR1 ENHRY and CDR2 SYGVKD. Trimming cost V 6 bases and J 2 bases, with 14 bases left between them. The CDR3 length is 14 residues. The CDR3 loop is CAIRAAGLPYEQYF. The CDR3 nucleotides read TGTGCCATCAGGGCCGCGGGGTTGCCCTACGAGCAGTACTTC.

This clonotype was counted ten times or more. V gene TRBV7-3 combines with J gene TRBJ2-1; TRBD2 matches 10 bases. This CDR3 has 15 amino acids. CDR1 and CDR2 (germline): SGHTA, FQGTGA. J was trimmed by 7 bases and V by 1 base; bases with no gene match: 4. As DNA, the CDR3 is TGTGCCAGCAGCTTAATAGCGGGGGGCCAAAATGAGCAGTTCTTC. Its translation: CASSLIAGGQNEQFF. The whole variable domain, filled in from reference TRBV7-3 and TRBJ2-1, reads GAGVSQTPSNKVTEKGKYVELRCDPISGHTALYWYRQSLGQGPEFLIYFQGTGAADDSGLPNDRFFAVRPEGSVSTLKIQRTERGDSAVYLCASSLIAGGQNEQFFGPGTRLTVL.

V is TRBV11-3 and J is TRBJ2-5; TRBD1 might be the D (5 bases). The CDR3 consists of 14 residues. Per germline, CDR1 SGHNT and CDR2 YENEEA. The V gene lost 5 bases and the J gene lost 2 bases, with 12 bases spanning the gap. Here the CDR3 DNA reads TGTGCCAGCAGCCCCGGACAATCACAAGAGACCCAGTACTTC. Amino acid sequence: CASSPGQSQETQYF.

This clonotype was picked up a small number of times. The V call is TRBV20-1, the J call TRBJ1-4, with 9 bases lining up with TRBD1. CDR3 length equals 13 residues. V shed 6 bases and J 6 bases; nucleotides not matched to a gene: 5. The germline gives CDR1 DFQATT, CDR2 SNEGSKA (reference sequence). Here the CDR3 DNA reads TGCAGTGCCCCGGGACAGGGCGATGAAAAACTGTTTTTT. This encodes CSAPGQGDEKLFF.

The CDR3 coding sequence is TGTGCCAACGGGGGACGAAAAGGAGATACGCAGTATTTT. It yields the protein CANGGRKGDTQYF. The chain has TRBV7-9 and TRBJ2-3; the D gene is possibly TRBD2 (6 bases). Germline V gene sequence: CDR1 SEHNR, CDR2 FQNEAQ (reference sequence). With 10 bases removed from V and 5 bases from J, the gap between germline ends came to 16 bases. This CDR3 comprises 13 residues.

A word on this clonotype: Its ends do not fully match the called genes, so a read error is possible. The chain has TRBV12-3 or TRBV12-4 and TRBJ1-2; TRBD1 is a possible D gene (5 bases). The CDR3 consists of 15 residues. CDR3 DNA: TGTGCCTGCAGTTTAGCTAGGGGACTGGGCTATGGCTACACCTTC. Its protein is CACSLARGLGYGYTF.

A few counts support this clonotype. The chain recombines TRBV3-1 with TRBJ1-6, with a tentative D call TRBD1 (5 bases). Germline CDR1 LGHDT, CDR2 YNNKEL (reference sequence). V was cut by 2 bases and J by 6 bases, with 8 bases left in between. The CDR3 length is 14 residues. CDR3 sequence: CASSQQGTNSPLHF. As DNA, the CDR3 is TGTGCCAGCAGCCAACAGGGAACTAATTCACCCCTCCACTTT.

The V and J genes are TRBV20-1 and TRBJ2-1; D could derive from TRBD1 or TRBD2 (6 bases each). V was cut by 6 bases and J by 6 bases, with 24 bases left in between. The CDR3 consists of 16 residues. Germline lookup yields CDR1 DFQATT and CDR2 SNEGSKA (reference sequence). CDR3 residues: CSAARGGRGVGNEQFF. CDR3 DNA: TGCAGTGCAGCCCGGGGCGGAAGGGGGGTCGGCAATGAGCAGTTCTTC.